The subject of this entry is one TCR beta chain. This sample was taken from a study of T cells of healthy individuals. Via MiXCR, TCRdb re-called the 5' RACE reads, giving one row per CDR3 protein. The sample carries 60,000 to 80,000 distinct CDR3 sequences, under 20% recorded once. The J segment lost 0 bases and the V segment lost 3 bases, leaving 5 bases of the junction unmatched. CDR1 and CDR2 (germline): SNHLY, FYNNEI. This CDR3 is 16 amino acids long. This chain connects TRBV2 to TRBJ2-1; TRBD2 aligns across 7 bases. The clonotype comes from a human donor in good health. The CDR3 nucleotides are TGTGCCAGCAGTGATCCGCGGGAGAGCTCCTACAATGAGCAGTTCTTC. This gives the protein CASSDPRESSYNEQFF.